This T cell receptor (beta chain) was captured by sequencing in a study of cytomegalovirus exposure and HLA in healthy donors. Study-wide points: In presence/absence analyses, roughly uniform sequencing depth across donors was assumed. The study listed roughly 150 cytomegalovirus-associated TCR beta chains. Among TCR beta chains of equal frequency, HLA-associated ones were more clonally expanded in a later analysis. Follow-up analysis seemed to connect common viral pathogens with several of the most significant clusters identified.

As concerns this clone: Its antigen is unidentified.

The J segment lost 0 bases and the V segment lost 0 bases, leaving 5 bases of the junction unmatched. The length of the CDR3 is 16 residues. CDR1 SGDLS and CDR2 YYNGEE come from the germline V gene. PCR was performed using 60 Vbeta and 13 Jbeta primers. The repertoire was sequenced with immunoSEQ multiplex PCR; TCRdb's copy has only in-frame clones and lacks some. Of under 150,000 clones listed, 70% to 90% are singletons. This chain links TRBV9 with TRBJ2-7; 8 positions agree with TRBD2. The specimen was PBMCs. The TCR was taken from a woman aged 40 to 50 in good health and CMV-seropositive. Written as DNA, the CDR3 is TGTGCCAGCAGCGTAGGTACTAGCGGTTACTCCTACGAGCAGTACTTC. Amino acids: CASSVGTSGYSYEQYF.